The T cell receptor beta chain described here comes from a study of cytomegalovirus exposure and HLA in healthy donors. Primers for the PCR totalled 60 Vbeta and 13 Jbeta. Produced via immunoSEQ multiplex PCR; TCRdb's table is partial and in-frame only. In all, the sample yields 200,000 to 250,000 clones. The CDR3 loop spans 18 amino acids. CDR1 is MNHEY, CDR2 SMNVEV, per germline (reference sequence). Trimming removed 4 bases from V and 3 bases from J; junction bases left unmatched: 13. Sequences were obtained from PBMCs. V is TRBV27 and J is TRBJ1-1, with 11 bases fitting TRBD1. This receptor was taken from a woman in her twenties or thirties in good health and CMV-seropositive. The CDR3 DNA is TGTGCCAGCAGTTCCACACAGTACTTGGGACAGGGGGACACTGAAGCTTTCTTT. Protein product: CASSSTQYLGQGDTEAFF.